Below are 19 T cell receptor beta chains sequenced from a single sample in a study of cytomegalovirus exposure and HLA in healthy donors. The PCR ran on 60 Vbeta and 13 Jbeta primers. The assay was immunoSEQ multiplex PCR, and TCRdb's table has in-frame clones only and misses some. The data hold around 62,000 clones, with about 82% observed a single time. The sample consisted of PBMCs. These receptors came from a woman younger than 45 in good health and CMV-seronegative.

The rearrangement joins TRBV7-2 to TRBJ2-7; 12 bases line up with TRBD2. This CDR3 contains 16 residues. V lost 1 base to trimming and J lost 2 bases; unmatched junction nucleotides: 3. Germline CDR1 SGHTA, CDR2 FQGNSA. As DNA, the CDR3 is TGTGCCAGCAGCTTAGGGACTAGCGGGGCCCCCTACGAGCAGTACTTC. Its protein product is CASSLGTSGAPYEQYF.

This clone was seen once. The gene calls are TRBV27 and TRBJ2-3, with D perhaps matching TRBD2 (5 bases). This CDR3 is 14 amino acids long. Trimming pared 5 bases from V and 6 bases from J, leaving 15 bases between. Germline loops: CDR1 MNHEY, CDR2 SMNVEV (reference sequence). Written as DNA, the CDR3 is TGTGCCAGCAGTGGACTGTCGATCCGGGATACGCAGTATTTT. This codes for CASSGLSIRDTQYF.

The rearrangement uses TRBV10-3 and TRBJ1-6; 9 positions match TRBD1. With V trimmed by 3 bases and J by 7 bases, 10 bases remained unmatched. The CDR3 has 17 amino acids. Germline CDR1 ENHRY, CDR2 SYGVKD. The CDR3 spells CAISDSWDRAQNSPLHF. CDR3 bases: TGTGCCATCAGTGATTCCTGGGACAGGGCGCAGAATTCACCCCTCCACTTT.

The chain uses TRBV5-6 and TRBJ2-7, with D uncertain. Germline V gene data show CDR1 as SGHDT and CDR2 as YYEEEE. The CDR3 has 12 amino acids. V lost 0 bases, J lost 4 bases, and 5 bases lay in between. CDR3: CASSLDMYEQYF. The DNA of the CDR3 is TGTGCCAGCAGCTTGGACATGTACGAGCAGTACTTC. Full variable domain (missing parts from reference TRBV5-6 and TRBJ2-7): DAGVTQSPTHLIKTRGQQVTLRCSPKSGHDTVSWYQQALGQGPQFIFQYYEEEERQRGNFPDRFSGHQFPNYSSELNVNALLLGDSALYLCASSLDMYEQYFGPGTRLTVT.

CDR3 sequence reads: CASKTPTAGGEKLFF. The CDR3 bases are TGTGCCAGCAAGACCCCCACAGCCGGGGGGGAAAAACTGTTTTTT. The gene calls are TRBV6-5 and TRBJ1-4; D is perhaps TRBD1 (5 bases). The ends were cut back, 7 bases at V and 8 bases at J, with 20 bases in the middle. Germline CDR1 MNHEY, CDR2 SVGAGI. This CDR3 is built from 15 residues.

This rearrangement joins TRBV6-6 to TRBJ2-7; 9 nucleotides align to TRBD1. Unmatched junction bases numbered 5, after V lost 4 bases and J lost 4 bases. The CDR3 consists of 14 residues. From germline, CDR1 is MNHNY and CDR2 SVGAGI (reference sequence). CDR3 in DNA: TGTGCCAGCAGTTCTCGACAGGGGGAATACGAGCAGTACTTC. Amino acid sequence: CASSSRQGEYEQYF.

The chain is built from TRBV19 and TRBJ1-5, with D hard to call. Trimming cost V 1 base and J 2 bases, with 12 bases left between them. CDR1 and CDR2 from the germline V gene are LNHDA and SQIVND (reference sequence). The CDR3 spans 16 residues. The CDR3 coding sequence is TGTGCCAGTAGTATAGTGACATCGACGGGCAATCAGCCCCAGCATTTT. It translates to CASSIVTSTGNQPQHF.

This clone was recorded only once. The genes are TRBV2 and TRBJ1-5; 10 nucleotides agree with TRBD1. Germline V CDR1 and CDR2: SNHLY, FYNNEI. J was trimmed by 2 bases and V by 4 bases; bases with no gene match: 14. The length of the CDR3 is 19 residues. CDR3 in DNA: TGTGCCAGCAGTGTTGACGCGGGACAGGGGTCGGGGGGCAATCAGCCCCAGCATTTT. Residues: CASSVDAGQGSGGNQPQHF. The complete variable domain, with remaining parts taken from reference TRBV2 and TRBJ1-5, reads EPEVTQTPSHQVTQMGQEVILRCVPISNHLYFYWYRQILGQKVEFLVSFYNNEISEKSEIFDDQFSVERPDGSNFTLKIRSTKLEDSAMYFCASSVDAGQGSGGNQPQHFGDGTRLSIL.

The chain is built from TRBV11-2 and TRBJ2-3; TRBD1 aligns across 9 bases. Trimming cost V 5 bases and J 1 base; bases outside gene matches: 13. The germline V gene has CDR1 SGHAT and CDR2 FQNNGV. The CDR3 has 18 residues. CDR3 in DNA: TGTGCCAGCAGCCCCCGGGTAGGAACAGGGGGCGGCACAGATACGCAGTATTTT. Encoded protein: CASSPRVGTGGGTDTQYF.

The chain combines TRBV10-3 with TRBJ2-3; D perhaps matches TRBD2 (6 bases). From germline, CDR1 is ENHRY and CDR2 SYGVKD. V gave up 2 bases and J gave up 2 bases, with 17 bases separating them. The CDR3 runs to 17 residues. The CDR3 DNA follows: TGTGCCATCAGTGAGATACTAGCTTCTAAGCCCACAGATACGCAGTATTTT. Amino acids: CAISEILASKPTDTQYF.

The CDR3 region is CASSFPGGQGVGGYTF. The CDR3 DNA sequence: TGTGCCAGCAGCTTCCCCGGTGGACAGGGTGTTGGTGGCTACACCTTC. The chain combines TRBV7-2 with TRBJ1-2, with TRBD1 identical over 8 bases. Germline V gene sequence: CDR1 SGHTA, CDR2 FQGNSA. With 3 bases clipped from V and 7 bases from J, the junction kept 13 bases outside the gene matches. CDR3 length: 16 residues.

The V gene is TRBV6-1, the J gene TRBJ1-4, with 9 bases lining up with TRBD1. Germline V CDR1 and CDR2: MNHNS, SASEGT. The CDR3 is 15 residues long. Trimming at V came to 1 base and at J to 5 bases, leaving 2 bases not matched to a gene. CDR3 amino acids: CASSEETGGNEKLFF. The CDR3 region has the DNA TGTGCCAGCAGTGAAGAGACAGGGGGGAATGAAAAACTGTTTTTT.

This clone was counted between two and nine times. The chain is built from TRBV28 and TRBJ2-3; D perhaps matches TRBD1 (6 bases). Per germline, CDR1 MDHEN and CDR2 SYDVKM. The CDR3 has 15 residues. V lost 4 bases to trimming and J lost 4 bases, with 15 bases between them. The CDR3 spells CASSYQQGWSDTQYF. In DNA, the CDR3 is TGTGCCAGCAGTTATCAGCAGGGGTGGTCAGATACGCAGTATTTT. Full variable domain (missing parts from reference TRBV28 and TRBJ2-3): DVKVTQSSRYLVKRTGEKVFLECVQDMDHENMFWYRQDPGLGLRLIYFSYDVKMKEKGDIPEGYSVSREKKERFSLILESASTNQTSMYLCASSYQQGWSDTQYFGPGTRLTVL.

The chain recombines TRBV7-8 with TRBJ1-3, with a weak D call TRBD1 (6 bases). The V end was cut by 5 bases, the J end by 2 bases, with 16 bases between. The CDR3 sequence is 16 residues long. Germline CDR1 SGHVS, CDR2 FQNEAQ. This chain's CDR3 is CASSRNPTGTGNTIYF. CDR3 DNA: TGTGCCAGCAGCCGGAACCCAACAGGGACTGGAAACACCATATATTTT.

This sequence joins TRBV5-1 and TRBJ1-1; no clear D. Germline V gene data show CDR1 as SGHRS and CDR2 as YFSETQ. Trimming pared 4 bases from V and 7 bases from J, leaving 14 bases between. CDR3 size: 13 residues. This CDR3 is CASSDEVGFEAFF. The CDR3 bases are TGCGCCAGCAGCGATGAGGTAGGCTTTGAAGCTTTCTTT. The full variable domain, in which reference TRBV5-1 and TRBJ1-1 provide the parts outside the CDR3, is KAGVTQTPRYLIKTRGQQVTLSCSPISGHRSVSWYQQTPGQGLQFLFEYFSETQRNKGNFPGRFSGRQFSNSRSEMNVSTLELGDSALYLCASSDEVGFEAFFGQGTRLTVV.

Here the CDR3 DNA reads TGTGCCAGCAGCTTATTGGTACGGCCAGGGTCCTATGGCTACACCTTC. It is translated as CASSLLVRPGSYGYTF. The chain joins TRBV7-9 to TRBJ1-2; D is possibly TRBD1 (5 bases). From germline, CDR1 is SEHNR and CDR2 FQNEAQ (reference sequence). Trimming cost V 2 bases and J 4 bases, with 17 bases left between them. This CDR3 has 16 amino acids.

The chain employs TRBV18 and TRBJ1-2; 8 nucleotides align to TRBD1. V shed 3 bases and J 2 bases; nucleotides not matched to a gene: 5. This CDR3 is built from 15 residues. The V gene's germline CDR1 is KGHSH and CDR2 LQKENI. The CDR3 sequence is CASSPTGAKNYGYTF. Here the CDR3 DNA reads TGTGCCAGCTCACCGACAGGGGCAAAGAACTATGGCTACACCTTC.

This clone showed up just once. This rearrangement joins TRBV7-8 to TRBJ1-1, with unresolved D. This CDR3 has 13 amino acids. V lost 5 bases and J lost 8, with 15 bases in between. Germline V CDR1 and CDR2: SGHVS, FQNEAQ. CDR3 DNA sequence: TGTGCCAGCAGCCCTAGCCCGTTTCTAGAAGCTTTCTTT. This gives the protein CASSPSPFLEAFF. The complete variable domain, with remaining parts taken from reference TRBV7-8 and TRBJ1-1, reads GAGVSQSPRYKVAKRGQDVALRCDPISGHVSLFWYQQALGQGPEFLTYFQNEAQLDKSGLPSDRFFAERPEGSVSTLKIQRTQQEDSAVYLCASSPSPFLEAFFGQGTRLTVV.

This clone was recorded a few times. This sequence joins TRBV9 and TRBJ2-2; D uncertain. In germline, CDR1 is SGDLS, CDR2 YYNGEE. The V end lost 7 bases, the J end lost 0 bases, and 10 bases lay between the germline ends. The CDR3 length is 14 residues. The CDR3 DNA follows: TGTGCCAGCCAAGCTCGTGCGAACACCGGGGAGCTGTTTTTT. Its translation: CASQARANTGELFF. Using reference TRBV9 and TRBJ2-2 for the parts outside the CDR3, the full variable domain is DSGVTQTPKHLITATGQRVTLRCSPRSGDLSVYWYQQSLDQGLQFLIQYYNGEERAKGNILERFSAQQFPDLHSELNLSSLELGDSALYFCASQARANTGELFFGEGSRLTVL.